The rows below give T cell receptor beta chains drawn from one sample of a study of cytomegalovirus exposure and HLA in healthy donors. Here immunoSEQ multiplex PCR was the method, and the copy in TCRdb shows in-frame clones only, minus some. The repertoire holds about 120,000 clones, with about 69% as singletons. Sequenced material: PBMCs. The receptors originated from a young woman in good health and CMV-seronegative. Each CDR3 is given with its conserved first and last residue. A D gene is named only where the DNA matches it firmly. Only part of the rows carry a size: once, few, many, or a class if the clone is expanded.

TRBJ1-1	NA	TRBD1	TRBV6-1	CAGQGSDTEAFF	TGTGCCGGACAGGGATCGGACACTGAAGCTTTCTTT
TRBJ2-7	few	TRBD1	TRBV6-1	CASSEALPGQGATRSYEQYF	TGTGCCAGCAGTGAAGCCCTTCCGGGACAGGGGGCCACACGCTCCTACGAGCAGTACTTC
TRBJ1-6	NA	TRBD1	TRBV6-1	CASDRQGNSPLHF	TGTGCCAGCGACCGACAGGGTAATTCACCCCTCCACTTT
TRBJ1-1	NA	NA	TRBV9	CASSVGGGDLNTEAFF	TGTGCCAGCAGCGTAGGAGGGGGGGATTTGAACACTGAAGCTTTCTTT
TRBJ2-7	NA	NA	TRBV30	CAWSKAGEQYF	TGTGCCTGGAGTAAGGCAGGAGAGCAGTACTTC
TRBJ1-6	NA	TRBD1	TRBV13	CASSWDRGNNSPLHF	TGTGCCAGCAGCTGGGACAGGGGGAATAATTCACCCCTCCACTTT
TRBJ1-5	NA	TRBD1	TRBV28	CAISSPGQGFHQPQHF	TGTGCCATCTCCTCCCCGGGACAGGGGTTTCATCAGCCCCAGCATTTT
TRBJ1-5	once	NA	TRBV10-1	CASSESGQGLISGPQHF	TGCGCCAGCAGTGAGTCGGGCCAGGGTCTTATCTCGGGGCCCCAGCATTTT
TRBJ1-4	NA	NA	TRBV28	CASSLSEGQANEKLFF	TGTGCCAGCAGTTTATCGGAGGGGCAGGCTAATGAAAAACTGTTTTTT
TRBJ1-2	NA	NA	TRBV2	CAVPWGGTLGYGYTF	TGTGCCGTACCTTGGGGGGGAACCTTGGGCTATGGCTACACCTTC
TRBJ1-1	NA	TRBD1	TRBV19	CASSWDRVTEAFF	TGTGCCAGTAGTTGGGACAGGGTCACTGAAGCTTTCTTT
TRBJ2-1	NA	NA	TRBV7-9	CASSSETRQEQFF	TGTGCCAGCAGCTCAGAGACTAGACAGGAGCAGTTCTTC
TRBJ1-2	few	TRBD1	TRBV30	CAWAGQGIAGYTF	TGTGCCTGGGCTGGACAGGGGATCGCTGGCTACACCTTC
TRBJ2-1	NA	NA	TRBV7-8	CASSLQDSYNEQFF	TGTGCCAGCAGCCTCCAGGACAGCTACAATGAGCAGTTCTTC
TRBJ1-4	few	TRBD1	TRBV5-8	CASSPRTGARKKLFF	TGTGCCAGCAGCCCTCGGACAGGGGCGAGGAAAAAACTGTTTTTT
TRBJ2-4	NA	TRBD1	TRBV7-8	CASSLRTGVENIQYF	TGTGCCAGCAGCTTACGGACAGGGGTTGAAAACATTCAGTACTTC
TRBJ2-2	few	NA	TRBV30	CAWNPSKVAAGELFF	TGTGCCTGGAACCCCTCCAAGGTCGCGGCCGGGGAGCTGTTTTTT
TRBJ1-5	NA	TRBD1	TRBV28	CASSSIRDSLSNQPQHF	TGTGCCAGCAGTTCTATCCGGGACAGCCTAAGCAATCAGCCCCAGCATTTT
TRBJ2-5	once	NA	TRBV7-7	CASSSGQPEETQYF	TGTGCTAGCAGCTCTGGACAGCCAGAAGAGACCCAGTACTTC
TRBJ1-1	NA	NA	TRBV6-5	CASSYSSQRYTEAFF	TGTGCCAGCAGTTACTCGAGTCAGCGCTACACTGAAGCTTTCTTT
TRBJ2-7	NA	NA	TRBV28	CASKKRQGISYEQYF	TGTGCCAGCAAAAAACGGCAGGGTATATCCTACGAGCAGTACTTC
TRBJ1-2	NA	NA	TRBV4-1	CASSQVLDSRYGYTF	TGCGCCAGCAGCCAAGTCTTGGACAGCCGCTATGGCTACACCTTC
TRBJ1-6	once	NA	TRBV19	CASSLQENNSPLHF	TGTGCCAGTAGCCTACAGGAGAATAATTCACCCCTCCACTTT
TRBJ2-3	once	TRBD2	TRBV7-9	CASSLTGGGDTQYF	TGTGCCAGCAGCCTGACGGGGGGAGGAGATACGCAGTATTTT